A selection of T cell receptor beta chains follows, all from one sample in a study of blood T cell repertoires in COVID-19. Clones were sequenced by immunoSEQ multiplex PCR, and TCRdb holds only the in-frame ones, with some missing. The sample has approximately 190,000 clones, 84% seen once. Sequencing was done on a sample of peripheral blood. The receptors derive from a woman in her sixties or seventies with active or convalescent COVID-19. Both conserved end residues are part of each CDR3. D genes are given only for firm matches.

CDR3 length: 14
J gene: TRBJ1-5
V gene: TRBV5-4
D gene: NA
CDR3 protein: CASSVGLNNQPQHF
CDR3 DNA: TGTGCCAGCAGCGTGGGACTTAACAATCAGCCCCAGCATTTT

CDR3 length: 12
J gene: TRBJ2-7
V gene: TRBV4-1
D gene: NA
CDR3 protein: CASSAGVYEQYF
CDR3 DNA: TGCGCCAGCAGCGCCGGGGTCTACGAGCAGTACTTC

CDR3 length: 15
J gene: TRBJ1-1
V gene: TRBV5-4
D gene: TRBD1
CDR3 protein: CASSLGTGQNTEAFF
CDR3 DNA: TGTGCCAGCAGCTTGGGGACAGGGCAGAACACTGAAGCTTTCTTT

CDR3 length: 15
J gene: TRBJ2-7
V gene: TRBV6-5
D gene: TRBD1
CDR3 protein: CASSITGGNSYEQYF
CDR3 DNA: TGTGCCAGCAGCATTACAGGGGGCAACTCCTACGAGCAGTACTTC

CDR3 length: 17
J gene: TRBJ2-6
V gene: TRBV7-9
D gene: NA
CDR3 protein: CASSFAGAESGANVLTF
CDR3 DNA: TGTGCCAGCAGCTTTGCAGGGGCCGAATCTGGGGCCAACGTCCTGACTTTC

CDR3 length: 14
J gene: TRBJ2-1
V gene: TRBV27
D gene: TRBD2
CDR3 protein: CASSPGLAPNEQFF
CDR3 DNA: TGTGCCAGCAGTCCTGGACTAGCACCCAATGAGCAGTTCTTC

CDR3 length: 16
J gene: TRBJ2-3
V gene: TRBV24-1
D gene: TRBD2
CDR3 protein: CATSDPTSGNTDTQYF
CDR3 DNA: TGTGCCACCAGTGATCCTACTAGCGGGAACACAGATACGCAGTATTTT

CDR3 length: 15
J gene: TRBJ2-7
V gene: TRBV6-5
D gene: TRBD2
CDR3 protein: CASSYRGTSGSEQYF
CDR3 DNA: TGTGCCAGCAGTTACCGCGGGACTAGCGGGAGCGAGCAGTACTTC

CDR3 length: 14
J gene: TRBJ2-1
V gene: TRBV24-1
D gene: NA
CDR3 protein: CATSGGVSYNEQFF
CDR3 DNA: TGTGCCACCAGTGGGGGGGTTTCCTACAATGAGCAGTTCTTC

CDR3 length: 17
J gene: TRBJ2-5
V gene: TRBV28
D gene: TRBD2
CDR3 protein: CASPQGLAVPSQETQYF
CDR3 DNA: TGTGCCAGCCCACAAGGACTAGCGGTGCCCTCCCAAGAGACCCAGTACTTC